The subject of this entry is one T cell receptor beta chain. Assay: immunoSEQ multiplex PCR; the TCRdb copy retains only in-frame clones and omits some. The sample has tens of thousands of clones; about 83% are singletons. Germline CDR1 and CDR2: SGHRS and YFSETQ. The CDR3 totals 13 residues. The V and J ends lost 3 bases and 8 bases respectively, with 12 bases between them. This record comes from a study of Tregs in tolerant kidney transplant recipients. Sequenced material: CD4+ T cells from blood. This clonotype was obtained from a human donor in good health. The V and J genes are TRBV5-1 and TRBJ2-1; D remains ambiguous. The CDR3 nucleotides read TGCGCCAGCAGCTCTCCAGTGGCCTATGAGCAGTTCTTC. It translates to CASSSPVAYEQFF.